This T cell receptor (beta chain) appears in the sequencing data of a study of monozygotic twins with inflammatory bowel disease. Overall study results and limits: With others, IBD patients shared fewer clonotypes than healthy twins did, especially with disease activity. A distinction between different T cell subtypes was not possible. Diversity of TCRbeta measured by inverse Simpson was lower in IBD patients than in healthy co-twins.

As to this clonotype: As yet, its antigen is unknown.

Used for each TCR library was approximately 3.5 ug of total RNA. TCRdb re-called the 5' RACE reads; one entry per CDR3 protein, DNA not given. Seen in this sample are under 350,000 distinct CDR3 sequences; the ten most common clones hold less than 6.5%. Germline loops: CDR1 SGHAT, CDR2 FQNNGV. This CDR3 has 15 amino acids. This receptor was taken from a human donor with ulcerative colitis or Crohn's disease, or a healthy co-twin of an affected twin (not recorded which). Sequencing was performed on blood. The chain uses TRBV11-2 and TRBJ2-3; TCRdb reports TRBD1, a call that lacks DNA to check it against. This CDR3 reads CASSFQPGDPDTQYF. Full variable domain (remainder filled in from reference TRBV11-2 and TRBJ2-3): EAGVAQSPRYKIIEKRQSVAFWCNPISGHATLYWYQQILGQGPKLLIQFQNNGVVDDSQLPKDRFSAERLKGVDSTLKIQPAKLEDSAVYLCASSFQPGDPDTQYFGPGTRLTVL.